The 13 T cell receptor beta chains reported below all come from one sample, sequenced in a study of cytomegalovirus exposure and HLA in healthy donors. The PCR was carried out with 60 Vbeta primers and 13 Jbeta primers. TCRdb's copy holds only in-frame clones and misses some; the assay was immunoSEQ multiplex PCR. This table holds roughly 130,000 clones, less than 85% found once. Material: PBMCs. These receptors all come from a man aged 35 to 55 in good health and CMV-seronegative.

The rearrangement joins TRBV18 to TRBJ2-2, with 7 bases fitting TRBD1. The length of the CDR3 is 16 residues. Germline CDR1 reads KGHSH; CDR2 reads LQKENI. J was trimmed by 4 bases and V by 1 base; bases with no gene match: 6. In nucleotides, the CDR3 is TGTGCCAGCTCACCACTCATCGACAGGGCCACCGGGGAGCTGTTTTTT. This translates into CASSPLIDRATGELFF. Full variable domain (outside the CDR3, taken from reference TRBV18 and TRBJ2-2): NAGVMQNPRHLVRRRGQEARLRCSPMKGHSHVYWYRQLPEEGLKFMVYLQKENIIDESGMPKERFSAEFPKEGPSILRIQQVVRGDSAAYFCASSPLIDRATGELFFGEGSRLTVL.

The V call is TRBV29-1, the J call TRBJ1-5; weak D call: TRBD1 (6 bases). The CDR3 extends over 14 amino acids. V dropped 4 bases and J dropped 4 bases, with 14 bases sitting between them. Per germline, CDR1 SQVTM and CDR2 ANQGSEA. The CDR3: CSVATGSGNQPQHF. The CDR3 region has the DNA TGCAGCGTTGCTACAGGGTCTGGGAATCAGCCCCAGCATTTT.

The chain couples TRBV5-1 to TRBJ2-7, with D maybe TRBD2 (5 bases). Germline V CDR1 and CDR2: SGHRS, YFSETQ. V lost 2 bases to trimming and J lost 2 bases, with 17 bases between them. The CDR3 sequence is 16 residues long. The CDR3 is CASSFSPQGGTYEQYF. CDR3 bases: TGCGCCAGCAGCTTTTCCCCCCAAGGAGGTACCTACGAGCAGTACTTC. The complete variable domain, with remaining parts taken from reference TRBV5-1 and TRBJ2-7, reads KAGVTQTPRYLIKTRGQQVTLSCSPISGHRSVSWYQQTPGQGLQFLFEYFSETQRNKGNFPGRFSGRQFSNSRSEMNVSTLELGDSALYLCASSFSPQGGTYEQYFGPGTRLTVT.

The genes are TRBV5-1 and TRBJ2-5, with 7 bases lining up with TRBD1. Germline CDR1 SGHRS, CDR2 YFSETQ. CDR3 length: 15 amino acids. The ends lost 0 bases at V and 2 bases at J; junction bases unmatched: 4. The CDR3 loop reads CASSLGTGPQETQYF. Here the CDR3 DNA reads TGCGCCAGCAGCTTGGGGACAGGACCACAAGAGACCCAGTACTTC.

The chain is built from TRBV18 and TRBJ1-3; maybe TRBD1 (6 bases). The germline V gene has CDR1 KGHSH and CDR2 LQKENI. The CDR3 loop spans 17 amino acids. The V gene lost 0 bases and the J gene lost 2 bases, with 14 bases spanning the gap. DNA for the CDR3: TGTGCCAGCTCACCACCGTACAGCAGGGGCCCTGGAAACACCATATATTTT. Translated, it gives CASSPPYSRGPGNTIYF.

The gene calls are TRBV5-8 and TRBJ1-2; D remains unclear. V dropped 4 bases and J dropped 0 bases, with 16 bases sitting between them. CDR1 SGHTS and CDR2 YDEGEE come from the germline V gene. The CDR3 covers 16 residues. CDR3 region: CASSPPEHSSNYGYTF. The CDR3 DNA sequence: TGTGCCAGCAGCCCGCCGGAGCATAGCTCTAACTATGGCTACACCTTC.

This chain joins TRBV5-1 and TRBJ2-7; a possible D gene is TRBD2 (6 bases). V was pared by 4 bases and J by 0 bases, with 17 bases between. The CDR3 is made up of 16 amino acids. Germline V lookup: CDR1 SGHRS, CDR2 YFSETQ. The chain's CDR3 is CASSILGGESSYEQYF. CDR3 nucleotides: TGCGCCAGCAGCATTCTGGGCGGGGAAAGCTCCTACGAGCAGTACTTC. Combining the CDR3 with reference TRBV5-1 and TRBJ2-7 gives the whole variable domain KAGVTQTPRYLIKTRGQQVTLSCSPISGHRSVSWYQQTPGQGLQFLFEYFSETQRNKGNFPGRFSGRQFSNSRSEMNVSTLELGDSALYLCASSILGGESSYEQYFGPGTRLTVT.

This chain uses TRBV30 with TRBJ2-3; no reliable D call. CDR1 and CDR2 from the germline V gene are GTSNPN and SVGIG (reference sequence). The CDR3 contains 12 residues. The V and J ends lost 4 bases and 8 bases respectively, with 13 bases between them. For the CDR3, the DNA is TGTGCCTGGACCGGATCGGGTGGTACGCAGTATTTT. Amino acid sequence: CAWTGSGGTQYF.

The chain combines TRBV5-4 with TRBJ2-7; TRBD1 matches at 7 bases. CDR3 size: 15 residues. The germline V gene encodes CDR1 SGHNT and CDR2 YYREEE (reference sequence). With V trimmed by 3 bases and J by 0 bases, 6 bases remained unmatched. CDR3 nucleotides: TGTGCCAGCAGCTCGGGACAGTCTGTCTCCTACGAGCAGTACTTC. Its translation: CASSSGQSVSYEQYF.

This chain joins TRBV5-1 and TRBJ1-1, with D possibly TRBD1 on 5 matching bases. The CDR3 consists of 14 residues. Deletions cut 4 bases from V and 7 bases from J, with 17 bases between. Germline CDR1 is SGHRS and CDR2 is YFSETQ. CDR3 sequence reads: CASSPGGGSGEAFF. Here the CDR3 DNA reads TGCGCCAGCAGCCCCGGGGGGGGATCGGGTGAAGCTTTCTTT.

The J gene is TRBJ1-2, the V gene TRBV19; D unclear. Germline V lookup: CDR1 LNHDA, CDR2 SQIVND (reference sequence). There are 13 residues in the CDR3. With 3 bases removed from V and 8 bases from J, the gap between germline ends came to 13 bases. In DNA form, the CDR3 reads TGTGCCAGTAGTATGCAGGCTTATATCGGCTACACCTTC. It codes for CASSMQAYIGYTF.

A note on this clone: The identical CDR3 is also encoded by other nucleotide sequences in the sample. This rearrangement joins TRBV19 to TRBJ1-1; TRBD1 is a possible D gene (5 bases). Trimming removed 5 bases from V and 2 bases from J, with 12 bases in between. The CDR3 is made up of 14 amino acids. Germline V gene lookup returns CDR1 LNHDA and CDR2 SQIVND (reference sequence). Here the CDR3 reads CASSPKGVNTEAFF. DNA for the CDR3: TGTGCCAGTAGTCCCAAAGGGGTTAACACTGAAGCTTTCTTT.

This sequence joins TRBV5-4 and TRBJ2-7; 10 nucleotides align to TRBD2. This CDR3 contains 16 residues. Trimming removed 0 bases from V and 0 bases from J; junction bases left unmatched: 3. CDR1 is SGHNT, CDR2 YYREEE, per germline (reference sequence). CDR3 in amino acids: CASSLVASGSSYEQYF. The CDR3, as DNA: TGTGCCAGCAGCTTGGTCGCTAGCGGGAGCTCCTACGAGCAGTACTTC.